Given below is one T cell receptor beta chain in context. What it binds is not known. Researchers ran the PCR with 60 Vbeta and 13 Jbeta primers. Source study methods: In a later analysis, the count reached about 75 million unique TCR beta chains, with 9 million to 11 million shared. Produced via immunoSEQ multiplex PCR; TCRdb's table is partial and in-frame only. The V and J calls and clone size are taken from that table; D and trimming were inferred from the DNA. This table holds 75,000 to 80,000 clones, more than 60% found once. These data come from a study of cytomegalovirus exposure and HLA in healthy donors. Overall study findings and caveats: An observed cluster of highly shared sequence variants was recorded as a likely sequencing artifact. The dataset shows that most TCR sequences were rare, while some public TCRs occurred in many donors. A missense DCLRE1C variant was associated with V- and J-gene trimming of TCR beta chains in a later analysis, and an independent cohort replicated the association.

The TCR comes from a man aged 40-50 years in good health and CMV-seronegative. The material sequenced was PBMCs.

The CDR3: CASSLVGRGIDEQFF. The CDR3 coding sequence is TGTGCCAGCAGCTTAGTCGGCAGGGGGATCGATGAGCAGTTCTTC. The chain is built from TRBV7-2 and TRBJ2-1; TRBD1 agrees at 7 bases. This CDR3 is 15 amino acids long. Germline CDR1 and CDR2: SGHTA and FQGNSA. V lost 1 base to trimming and J lost 8 bases; unmatched junction nucleotides: 8.